The TCR beta chain described here comes from a study of T-cell memory formation after mild COVID-19. This CDR3 has 16 amino acids. V was pared by 4 bases and J by 2 bases, with 8 bases of the junction left unmatched. CDR1 is SGHTA, CDR2 FQGTGA, per germline. Whole-study findings and limits: In pre-infection memory, a portion of responding clones appeared, which suggested that cross-reactive memory joined.

Concerning this clonotype: Its antigen is still unknown.

TCRdb re-derived calls from the 5' RACE reads in MiXCR, one entry per CDR3 protein. There are about 540,000 distinct CDR3 sequences in the sample; roughly 21% occur only once, and around 12% lies in the top ten. The clonotype comes from an adult woman who had mild COVID-19 (a few samples of this study predate the infection). Cell type and time point are not known. V usage is TRBV7-3 and J usage is TRBJ2-1; 7 bases map to TRBD1. Sequences were obtained from PBMCs or a T cell subset sorted from them (not recorded which). CDR3 residues: CASSSQGDPPYNEQFF. CDR3 coding DNA: TGTGCCAGCAGCTCCCAGGGGGACCCCCCCTACAATGAGCAGTTCTTC.